This T cell receptor (beta chain) was profiled in a study of cytomegalovirus exposure and HLA in healthy donors. Overall study context: Prior work identified about 120 million unique TCR beta sequences in roughly 180 million T cells. Regarding the study as a whole: Association with HLA alleles at 0.05 false discovery rate was found for 15,000 to 20,000 TCR beta sequences in a later analysis.

Germline V gene data show CDR1 as SGDLS and CDR2 as YYNGEE. The V end was cut by 0 bases, the J end by 6 bases, with 7 bases between. The CDR3 consists of 14 residues. Of note for this clone: Its target is unknown. The conserved phenylalanine or tryptophan normally closing the CDR3 is absent here, so this likely arose from a read error.

A multiplex PCR was run with 60 Vbeta primers and 13 Jbeta primers. Sequenced by immunoSEQ multiplex PCR; TCRdb stores in-frame clones only, minus some. Here the sample spans 85,000 to 130,000 clones, roughly 82% being singletons. The genes are TRBV9 and TRBJ1-6; D is ambiguous. This receptor was obtained from a man aged 45-65 years in good health and CMV-seronegative. The specimen was PBMCs. The CDR3 spells CASSVERSNSPLHL. The DNA of the CDR3 is TGTGCCAGCAGCGTAGAACGGAGTAATTCACCCCTCCACCTT.